The 13 T cell receptor beta chains reported below all come from one sample, sequenced in a study of T cell responses to AZD1222 COVID-19 vaccine. The protocol was immunoSEQ multiplex PCR, while the TCRdb copy is restricted to in-frame clones and leaves out a portion. The repertoire holds some 97,000 clones, around nine tenths seen once, with approximately 15% in the top ten. The starting material was peripheral blood, obtained on day 0 of AZD1222 vaccination. The receptors were gathered from an adult in good health.

This clone occurred once. The V and J genes are TRBV3-1 (or the pseudogene TRBV3-2) and TRBJ2-3; the D gene is possibly TRBD2 (6 bases). The V and J ends lost 3 bases and 5 bases respectively, with 6 bases between them. This CDR3 is 12 amino acids long. Germline CDR1 reads LGHDT; CDR2 reads YNNKEL (reference sequence). CDR3 residues: CASSQEGDTQYF. CDR3 nucleotides: TGTGCCAGCAGCCAGGAGGGAGATACGCAGTATTTT.

The chain has TRBV6-1 and TRBJ2-2, with 11 bases fitting TRBD2. V was pared by 4 bases and J by 0 bases, with 4 bases of the junction left unmatched. The germline gives CDR1 MNHNS, CDR2 SASEGT. The CDR3 has 17 residues. CDR3 sequence reads: CASSVTSGGSNTGELFF. For the CDR3, the DNA is TGTGCCAGCAGTGTCACTAGCGGGGGATCGAACACCGGGGAGCTGTTTTTT.

The gene calls are TRBV3-1 (or the pseudogene TRBV3-2) and TRBJ2-7; D remains unclear. Trimming pared 4 bases from V and 5 bases from J, leaving 12 bases between. From germline, CDR1 is LGHDT and CDR2 YNNKEL (reference sequence). The CDR3 spans 13 residues. CDR3 in DNA: TGTGCCAGCAGCCCCAGAGGTCTCCACGAGCAGTACTTC. This translates into CASSPRGLHEQYF.

This CDR3 is CASSKQGRNTGELFF. As DNA, the CDR3 is TGTGCCAGCAGTAAACAGGGCCGGAACACCGGGGAGCTGTTTTTT. The gene calls are TRBV2 and TRBJ2-2; the D gene is possibly TRBD1 (6 bases). V was shortened by 5 bases and J by 1 base, with 11 bases between the two germline ends. Germline V gene lookup returns CDR1 SNHLY and CDR2 FYNNEI. The CDR3 has 15 amino acids.

The chain has TRBV28 and TRBJ2-1, with a weak D call TRBD1 (6 bases). The CDR3 loop spans 15 amino acids. V gave up 1 base and J gave up 7 bases, with 14 bases separating them. The V gene's germline CDR1 is MDHEN and CDR2 SYDVKM. The CDR3 loop is CASSLYTGWTNEQFF. The CDR3 DNA follows: TGTGCCAGCAGTTTATACACAGGGTGGACGAATGAGCAGTTCTTC.

The gene calls are TRBV7-9 and TRBJ1-3, with 10 bases aligning to TRBD1. V gave up 4 bases and J gave up 8 bases; unmatched junction bases: 5. Germline V gene sequence: CDR1 SEHNR, CDR2 FQNEAQ (reference sequence). This CDR3 spans 14 amino acids. The CDR3 loop reads CASSYFDRGHTIYF. CDR3 bases: TGTGCCAGCAGCTACTTTGACAGGGGGCACACCATATATTTT.

The chain is built from TRBV19 and TRBJ1-1; D possibly corresponds to TRBD1 (6 bases). Germline V CDR1 and CDR2: LNHDA, SQIVND (reference sequence). This CDR3 comprises 13 residues. V shed 10 bases and J shed 5 bases, with 17 bases lying between them. The CDR3 bases are TGTGCCACCGCACAGGGACCGGGGACTGAAGCTTTCTTT. Encoded protein: CATAQGPGTEAFF.

The chain carries TRBV19 and TRBJ2-3; weak D call: TRBD1 (6 bases). The CDR3 length is 14 residues. V lost 2 bases to trimming and J lost 2 bases, with 8 bases between them. Germline V gene sequence: CDR1 LNHDA, CDR2 SQIVND (reference sequence). CDR3 bases: TGTGCCAGTAGTATATCAGGGGACACAGATACGCAGTATTTT. Translation gives CASSISGDTDTQYF.

This chain uses TRBV18 with TRBJ2-7; 7 nucleotides align to TRBD2. Germline loops: CDR1 KGHSH, CDR2 LQKENI. The J segment lost 3 bases and the V segment lost 3 bases, leaving 5 bases of the junction unmatched. This CDR3 has 14 residues. CDR3 in DNA: TGTGCCAGCTCACCTCCGGGAGGAGACTACGAGCAGTACTTC. Its translation is CASSPPGGDYEQYF.

The V and J genes are TRBV4-1 and TRBJ1-5; no definite D call. Trimming took off 3 bases at V and 4 bases at J, with 13 bases between the two ends. Germline assignment: CDR1 MGHRA and CDR2 YSYEKL. CDR3 size: 15 residues. CDR3 bases: TGCGCCAGCAGCCACGCCGGTAGCTTTAATCAGCCCCAGCATTTT. Its translation is CASSHAGSFNQPQHF.

The V gene is TRBV10-1, the J gene TRBJ1-1; TRBD1 might be the D (5 bases). CDR3 length: 14 residues. Looked up from germline, CDR1 is WNHNN and CDR2 is SYGVQD (reference sequence). V shed 4 bases and J shed 0 bases, with 9 bases lying between them. In DNA form, the CDR3 reads TGCGCCAGCAGTGTTTCAGGGATGAACACTGAAGCTTTCTTT. As protein: CASSVSGMNTEAFF.

Here the CDR3 DNA reads TGTGCCAGCAGCCCGAAGACAGGGGCCCGTTCCTCTGGAAACACCATATATTTT. Encoded protein: CASSPKTGARSSGNTIYF. V usage is TRBV5-8 and J usage is TRBJ1-3; 8 positions match TRBD1. CDR3 length: 18 amino acids. CDR1 and CDR2 (germline): SGHTS, YDEGEE. Trimming at V came to 4 bases and at J to 0 bases, leaving 12 bases not matched to a gene.

The V and J genes are TRBV12-3 or TRBV12-4 and TRBJ1-1, with a tentative D call TRBD1 (6 bases). The CDR3 extends over 13 amino acids. V was trimmed by 5 bases and J by 1 base, leaving 8 bases between them. As DNA, the CDR3 is TGTGCCAGCAGTGGACAGACGAACACTGAAGCTTTCTTT. Translated, it gives CASSGQTNTEAFF.